The 7 T cell receptor beta chains presented below share a single source sample, sequenced in a study of shared clonotypes between healthy human individuals. Only in-frame clones appear in the TCRdb table, and some are missing; sequencing was by immunoSEQ multiplex PCR. The sample has some 1,100,000 clones, around 78% seen once; the top ten hold approximately 0.5%. Sequencing used memory CD4+ T cells from PBMCs. Sample subset: CD45RA-negative fraction. The receptors shown here come from a man between 18 and 35 years old in good health. Some clones in this sample may be carry-over from other donors' samples.

V usage is TRBV7-2 and J usage is TRBJ2-3, with 7 bases fitting TRBD2. The J segment lost 5 bases and the V segment lost 8 bases, leaving 10 bases of the junction unmatched. The germline gives CDR1 SGHTA, CDR2 FQGNSA. This CDR3 spans 14 amino acids. CDR3 amino acids: CASRSPGLRDTQYF. The CDR3 bases are TGTGCCAGCCGCTCACCGGGACTACGAGATACGCAGTATTTT. Looking up the rest from reference TRBV7-2 and TRBJ2-3 gives the full variable domain: GAGVSQSPSNKVTEKGKDVELRCDPISGHTALYWYRQSLGQGLEFLIYFQGNSAPDKSGLPSDRFSAERTGGSVSTLTIQRTQQEDSAVYLCASRSPGLRDTQYFGPGTRLTVL.

V is TRBV28 and J is TRBJ1-2; 7 nucleotides align to TRBD1. The germline V gene has CDR1 MDHEN and CDR2 SYDVKM. The CDR3 is 15 amino acids. V was clipped by 5 bases and J by 5 bases; unmatched bases: 11. CDR3 DNA: TGTGCCAGCAGTGTAGGGGACAGTTACCTGTATGGCTACACCTTC. This sequence encodes CASSVGDSYLYGYTF.

This clone has just one count. J is TRBJ1-5 and V is TRBV29-1; the D is unclear. The germline V gene encodes CDR1 SQVTM and CDR2 ANQGSEA. This CDR3 region has 15 residues. V shed 4 bases and J shed 3 bases, with 16 bases lying between them. CDR3 DNA: TGCAGCGTTGTGGAGAGGGCAGGCTTCAATCAGCCCCAGCATTTT. Its translation: CSVVERAGFNQPQHF.

J is TRBJ2-6 and V is TRBV28; the D is unclear. The germline V gene has CDR1 MDHEN and CDR2 SYDVKM. The CDR3 totals 15 residues. V was shortened by 8 bases and J by 0 bases, with 11 bases between the two germline ends. The CDR3 DNA reads as TGTGCCAGCGGAGATCTAAACTCTGGGGCCAACGTCCTGACTTTC. Translated: CASGDLNSGANVLTF.

The chain carries TRBV27 and TRBJ2-2; D unclear. CDR1 is MNHEY and CDR2 is SMNVEV in the germline V gene (reference sequence). The length of the CDR3 is 13 residues. The V end was cut by 2 bases, the J end by 4 bases, with 5 bases between. The CDR3 DNA is TGTGCCAGCAGTTTAAAGGCCACCGGGGAGCTGTTTTTT. This encodes CASSLKATGELFF.

The chain combines TRBV9 with TRBJ2-7, with 8 bases aligning to TRBD1. There are 15 residues in the CDR3. With 0 bases clipped from V and 3 bases from J, the junction kept 5 bases outside the gene matches. Germline V CDR1 and CDR2: SGDLS, YYNGEE. CDR3 region: CASSVAPGGYYEQYF. CDR3 sequence (DNA): TGTGCCAGCAGCGTAGCCCCAGGGGGCTACTACGAGCAGTACTTC.

This chain links TRBV4-3 with TRBJ2-1, with 16 bases aligning to TRBD2. V was clipped by 2 bases and J by 9 bases; unmatched bases: 7. This CDR3 spans 17 amino acids. Germline CDR1 and CDR2: LGHNA and YSLEER. CDR3 coding DNA: TGCGCCAGCAGCCAACGTCCCGGGACTAGCGGGAGGGTTGAGCAGTTCTTC. Translation gives CASSQRPGTSGRVEQFF.